These 26 T cell receptor beta chains share one sample of origin, sequenced in a study of regulatory T cells in long-lasting Graves disease. Arm-PCR of CDR3 regions and iRepertoire HTBI primers were the basis on which TCR beta libraries were built. TCRdb reprocessed the multiplex PCR reads via MiXCR and lists one record per CDR3 protein. The sample yields about 400,000 distinct CDR3 sequences, 14% to 15% seen once. As to time point: newly diagnosed GD, antithyroid drugs for less than 3 months. Preparation of the TCR library used RNA extracted from PBMCs. The same specimen was also included in a second study, on T cells in Graves' hyperthyroidism and ophthalmopathy.

Here the sequenced sample was peripheral blood mononuclear cells (PBMCs), taken at new diagnosis, from a patient treated with antithyroid drugs. The receptors were sampled from a woman between 35 and 50 years old with Graves disease.

This clonotype was detected many times. V usage is TRBV20-1 and J usage is TRBJ2-2; 9 nucleotides agree with TRBD2. V gave up 5 bases and J gave up 7 bases; unmatched junction bases: 5. The CDR3 extends over 13 amino acids. Germline lookup yields CDR1 DFQATT and CDR2 SNEGSKA (reference sequence). CDR3 DNA: TGCAGTGCTTCTAGCGGGGCGGGCGGGGAGCTGTTTTTT. It translates to CSASSGAGGELFF.

This sequence joins TRBV29-1 and TRBJ2-7; D perhaps matches TRBD2 (6 bases). CDR1 is SQVTM, CDR2 ANQGSEA, per germline. The CDR3 is 13 amino acids. V dropped 8 bases and J dropped 2 bases, with 16 bases sitting between them. In DNA form, the CDR3 reads TGCAGCTACACGGGACTTTCTACCTACGAGCAGTACTTC. Translated: CSYTGLSTYEQYF.

This clonotype has ten or more counts. V usage is TRBV27 and J usage is TRBJ1-1; D is undetermined. Germline lookup yields CDR1 MNHEY and CDR2 SMNVEV (reference sequence). This CDR3 is 11 amino acids long. Trimming took off 6 bases at V and 10 bases at J, with 12 bases between the two ends. The CDR3 region is CASRDWTRAFF. CDR3 sequence (DNA): TGTGCCAGCAGGGATTGGACTAGAGCTTTCTTT.

This clonotype was seen repeatedly, ten times or more. This chain joins TRBV6-1 and TRBJ2-2; 10 nucleotides match TRBD2. Trimming at V came to 5 bases and at J to 4 bases, leaving 4 bases not matched to a gene. CDR3 length equals 15 residues. CDR1 and CDR2 from the germline V gene are MNHNS and SASEGT. CDR3 in amino acids: CASSLAGVGTGELFF. CDR3 bases: TGTGCCAGCAGTCTAGCGGGAGTTGGCACCGGGGAGCTGTTTTTT.

The chain employs TRBV19 and TRBJ2-3, with 7 bases lining up with TRBD1. The V gene's germline CDR1 is LNHDA and CDR2 SQIVND (reference sequence). The CDR3 runs to 14 residues. The V and J ends lost 7 bases and 1 base, in that order; junction bases with no gene match: 5. Written as DNA, the CDR3 is TGTGCCAGTAAGGGAGACAGGGGCACAGATACGCAGTATTTT. Translating it yields CASKGDRGTDTQYF.

This clonotype was seen many times. The rearrangement uses TRBV19 and TRBJ2-1, with D maybe TRBD2 (6 bases). CDR1 is LNHDA, CDR2 SQIVND, per germline (reference sequence). Trimming took 5 bases from V and 6 from J, leaving 11 bases between them. The CDR3 loop spans 13 amino acids. The CDR3 sequence is CASSVGLSNEQFF. CDR3 bases: TGTGCCAGTAGTGTGGGACTTTCCAATGAGCAGTTCTTC. The full variable domain, rest sourced from reference TRBV19 and TRBJ2-1, is DGGITQSPKYLFRKEGQNVTLSCEQNLNHDAMYWYRQDPGQGLRLIYYSQIVNDFQKGDIAEGYSVSREKKESFPLTVTSAQKNPTAFYLCASSVGLSNEQFFGPGTRLTVL.

This clonotype was observed a handful of times. The chain joins TRBV29-1 to TRBJ1-6; TRBD1 matches 7 bases. There are 13 residues in the CDR3. The V gene's germline CDR1 is SQVTM and CDR2 ANQGSEA. J gave up 5 bases and V 6 bases, and 4 bases lay outside the gene matches. DNA for the CDR3: TGCAGCGTCCACACAGGGGATAATTCACCCCTCCACTTT. The encoded protein is CSVHTGDNSPLHF.

In this sample, this clonotype turned up many times. The CDR3 loop reads CASSRLAVNTGELFF. The CDR3 DNA reads as TGCGCCAGCAGCCGACTAGCGGTTAACACCGGGGAGCTGTTTTTT. The chain couples TRBV5-1 to TRBJ2-2; 9 bases are a match to TRBD2. CDR1 is SGHRS, CDR2 YFSETQ, per germline. V was clipped by 4 bases and J by 2 bases; unmatched bases: 3. This CDR3 spans 15 amino acids.

Points on this clonotype: A far larger clone is just one base off, so this is likely a read error. The V and J genes are TRBV2 and TRBJ2-5; TRBD2 matches 13 bases. The DNA end is more similar to TRBJ2-1, so the J call may be wrong. CDR3 size: 17 residues. The germline V gene has CDR1 SNHLY and CDR2 FYNNEI. The CDR3 DNA sequence: TGTGCCAGCAGTAAACCGGGACTAGCGGGAAACTCCTACGAGCAGTTCTTC. Translating gives CASSKPGLAGNSYEQFF.

This clonotype was seen many times. The gene calls are TRBV30 and TRBJ2-1, with D hard to call. This CDR3 contains 14 residues. V was trimmed by 3 bases and J by 0 bases, leaving 9 bases between them. Germline CDR1 and CDR2: GTSNPN and SVGIG (reference sequence). CDR3 DNA: TGTGCCTGGAGGCAGCTTAGCTCCTACAATGAGCAGTTCTTC. It specifies CAWRQLSSYNEQFF. Together with reference TRBV30 and TRBJ2-1, the CDR3 gives the full variable domain: SQTIHQWPATLVQPVGSPLSLECTVEGTSNPNLYWYRQAAGRGLQLLFYSVGIGQISSEVPQNLSASRPQDRQFILSSKKLLLSDSGFYLCAWRQLSSYNEQFFGPGTRLTVL.

This clonotype was seen only a few times. This rearrangement joins TRBV9 to TRBJ2-3; D is uncertain. V lost 4 bases and J 3 bases, leaving 12 bases between the germline ends. The germline gives CDR1 SGDLS, CDR2 YYNGEE. CDR3 length: 14 residues. The CDR3 DNA sequence: TGTGCCAGCAGCCCCCGGGCCATGACAGATACGCAGTATTTT. Its protein is CASSPRAMTDTQYF. The whole variable domain, remainder taken from reference TRBV9 and TRBJ2-3, is DSGVTQTPKHLITATGQRVTLRCSPRSGDLSVYWYQQSLDQGLQFLIQYYNGEERAKGNILERFSAQQFPDLHSELNLSSLELGDSALYFCASSPRAMTDTQYFGPGTRLTVL.

This clonotype was found many times. This rearrangement joins TRBV11-2 to TRBJ2-3, with D tentatively TRBD1 (5 bases). Germline assignment: CDR1 SGHAT and CDR2 FQNNGV. Trimming shortened V by 5 bases and J by 2 bases, and 14 bases separated the two germline ends. The CDR3 contains 15 residues. CDR3 in DNA: TGTGCCAGCAGCCCCCAAGGACATTTCACAGATACGCAGTATTTT. This sequence encodes CASSPQGHFTDTQYF.

This clonotype was seen many times. The rearrangement joins TRBV27 to TRBJ1-5, with D perhaps matching TRBD1 (6 bases). The CDR3 contains 15 residues. V dropped 2 bases and J dropped 2 bases, with 10 bases sitting between them. CDR1 is MNHEY, CDR2 SMNVEV, per germline (reference sequence). This CDR3 is CASSLDAGGNQPQHF. The CDR3, as DNA: TGTGCCAGCAGTTTAGATGCAGGGGGCAATCAGCCCCAGCATTTT.

This clonotype was observed at least ten times. CDR3 nucleotide sequence: TGCGCCAGCAGCACCGACAGGGGGAACTATGGCTACACCTTC. Its protein is CASSTDRGNYGYTF. The chain uses TRBV5-1 and TRBJ1-2; TRBD1 matches 9 bases. J was trimmed by 2 bases and V by 4 bases; bases with no gene match: 3. The CDR3 sequence is 14 residues long. The germline gives CDR1 SGHRS, CDR2 YFSETQ.

This clonotype showed up many times. The chain carries TRBV12-3 or TRBV12-4 and TRBJ1-2; a weak D match, TRBD1 (5 bases). This CDR3 is 15 amino acids long. Trimming took off 0 bases at V and 3 bases at J, with 11 bases between the two ends. CDR3 sequence (DNA): TGTGCCAGCAGTTTAGCCTGGGGGACCGACTATGGCTACACCTTC. Amino acids: CASSLAWGTDYGYTF.

The rearrangement joins TRBV7-9 to TRBJ2-7; TRBD1 agrees at 8 bases. This CDR3 is 13 amino acids long. Trimming took 5 bases from V and 6 from J; bases not matched to a gene: 6. CDR1 is SEHNR, CDR2 FQNEAQ, per germline (reference sequence). This CDR3 is CASSPGQAGEQYF. The CDR3 bases are TGTGCCAGCAGCCCGGGACAGGCCGGCGAGCAGTACTTC.

The chain is built from TRBV4-3 and TRBJ1-1; TRBD1 matches at 12 bases. V lost 6 bases and J lost 6; bases outside the gene matches: 5. CDR3 length equals 14 residues. Germline values: CDR1 LGHNA, CDR2 YSLEER. The CDR3 here is CASRQGQGAPEAFF. The DNA for the CDR3 is TGCGCCAGCAGACAGGGACAGGGGGCACCTGAAGCTTTCTTT.

At least ten counts were recorded for this clonotype. The rearrangement uses TRBV10-3 and TRBJ2-2, with D possibly matching TRBD2 (5 bases). Looked up from germline, CDR1 is ENHRY and CDR2 is SYGVKD. Between the trimmed V and J ends, which lost 7 bases and 0 bases, there was a span of 15 bases. The CDR3 runs to 16 residues. CDR3 protein: CAIKSESGANTGELFF. The DNA for the CDR3 is TGTGCCATCAAGTCAGAGAGCGGTGCGAACACCGGGGAGCTGTTTTTT.

In this sample, this clonotype turned up many times. This rearrangement joins TRBV24-1 to TRBJ2-2; a possible D gene is TRBD1 (5 bases). Germline CDR1 KGHDR, CDR2 SFDVKD. The ends were cut back, 3 bases at V and 8 bases at J, with 12 bases in the middle. This CDR3 spans 14 amino acids. DNA of the CDR3: TGTGCCACCAGTGATCCTACAGGTGGGGGGGAGCTGTTTTTT. Its protein product is CATSDPTGGGELFF.

This clonotype has just one count. The chain couples TRBV9 to TRBJ2-3; 7 bases agree with TRBD2. The germline CDR1 and CDR2 sequences are SGDLS and YYNGEE. Trimming removed 0 bases from V and 0 bases from J; junction bases left unmatched: 4. This CDR3 has 16 amino acids. DNA of the CDR3: TGTGCCAGCAGCGTAGGAGCGGGACGTAGCACAGATACGCAGTATTTT. This translates into CASSVGAGRSTDTQYF.

This clonotype was detected ten times or more. This sequence joins TRBV18 and TRBJ1-4; 9 bases fit TRBD1. The germline CDR1 and CDR2 sequences are KGHSH and LQKENI. V shed 2 bases and J 2 bases; nucleotides not matched to a gene: 0. The length of the CDR3 is 15 residues. The CDR3 coding sequence is TGTGCCAGCTCACCAGGACAGGGGACTAATGAAAAACTGTTTTTT. This codes for CASSPGQGTNEKLFF.

The sample holds many counts of this clonotype. The chain combines TRBV7-9 with TRBJ2-7; TRBD1 aligns across 12 bases. The germline gives CDR1 SEHNR, CDR2 FQNEAQ (reference sequence). V shed 5 bases and J 2 bases; nucleotides not matched to a gene: 10. The CDR3 runs 17 residues. The CDR3 protein is CASSPNPGQGAAYEQYF. The CDR3 DNA reads as TGTGCCAGCAGCCCAAACCCGGGACAGGGGGCGGCCTACGAGCAGTACTTC.

A few counts support this clonotype. The chain combines TRBV9 with TRBJ2-5, with 7 bases lining up with TRBD1. Germline V gene lookup returns CDR1 SGDLS and CDR2 YYNGEE. There are 17 residues in the CDR3. Losses at the gene ends were 2 bases for V and 2 bases for J; bases not matched to a gene: 12. The CDR3 DNA sequence: TGTGCCAGCAGCGTGGAGGCTGAACAGGGGTTGCAAGAGACCCAGTACTTC. As protein: CASSVEAEQGLQETQYF. The whole variable domain, remainder taken from reference TRBV9 and TRBJ2-5, is DSGVTQTPKHLITATGQRVTLRCSPRSGDLSVYWYQQSLDQGLQFLIQYYNGEERAKGNILERFSAQQFPDLHSELNLSSLELGDSALYFCASSVEAEQGLQETQYFGPGTRLLVL.

The chain recombines TRBV29-1 with TRBJ1-2; D is perhaps TRBD1 (6 bases). Germline V gene data show CDR1 as SQVTM and CDR2 as ANQGSEA. The V end lost 5 bases, the J end lost 0 bases, and 16 bases lay between the germline ends. There are 15 residues in the CDR3. In nucleotides, the CDR3 is TGCAGCGTTAAAAACTGGACAGCCTCTAACTATGGCTACACCTTC. Translation: CSVKNWTASNYGYTF.

The gene calls are TRBV28 and TRBJ1-5, with D hard to call. The germline CDR1 and CDR2 sequences are MDHEN and SYDVKM. Trimming pared 6 bases from V and 8 bases from J, leaving 11 bases between. The CDR3 length is 12 residues. The CDR3 DNA reads as TGTGCCAGCAGCGAAACTTTAGAGCCCCAGCATTTT. It translates to CASSETLEPQHF. Full variable domain (remainder filled in from reference TRBV28 and TRBJ1-5): DVKVTQSSRYLVKRTGEKVFLECVQDMDHENMFWYRQDPGLGLRLIYFSYDVKMKEKGDIPEGYSVSREKKERFSLILESASTNQTSMYLCASSETLEPQHFGDGTRLSIL.

The CDR3: CSVVETGASSVDEQFF. CDR3 bases: TGCAGCGTTGTGGAGACAGGGGCGTCATCTGTGGATGAGCAGTTCTTC. This rearrangement joins TRBV29-1 to TRBJ2-1, with 8 nucleotides matching TRBD1. CDR3 size: 16 residues. CDR1 is SQVTM and CDR2 is ANQGSEA in the germline V gene. Trimming cost V 4 bases and J 8 bases; bases outside gene matches: 16.